This record concerns one T cell receptor (beta chain) sequence. Its specificity is unknown. The data belong to a study of beta chain features in type 1 diabetes. CD4+ cells of the naive, central memory, regulatory and stem cell-like memory types were sorted via CD45RO/CCR7/CD25/CD127/CD95/CD27. General observations from the study: Here, the possible influence of HLA type (on TCRB rearrangement) remained unresolved. All four CD4+ subsets of Type 1 diabetes patients contained TCRB CDR3s that were moderately but significantly shorter. PCR might pick shorter templates more often, in the same way for patients and controls.

Reverse transcription of all isolated RNA meant that expressed TCRB transcripts were sequenced. The repertoire was sequenced with immunoSEQ multiplex PCR; TCRdb's copy has only in-frame clones and lacks some. The data contain over 350,000 clones, approximately 15% of them seen just once; the ten biggest clones take up roughly 0.017%. The CDR3 has 12 amino acids. V lost 2 bases and J lost 2, with 3 bases in between. Germline CDR1 reads GTSNPN; CDR2 reads SVGIG (reference sequence). Sequences were obtained from naive CD4+ T cells from blood. The TCR sequence derives from a woman aged 18-29 years in good health. V usage is TRBV30 and J usage is TRBJ2-2; D is uncertain. The CDR3: CAWSYNTGELFF. CDR3 in DNA: TGTGCCTGGAGTTATAACACCGGGGAGCTGTTTTTT.